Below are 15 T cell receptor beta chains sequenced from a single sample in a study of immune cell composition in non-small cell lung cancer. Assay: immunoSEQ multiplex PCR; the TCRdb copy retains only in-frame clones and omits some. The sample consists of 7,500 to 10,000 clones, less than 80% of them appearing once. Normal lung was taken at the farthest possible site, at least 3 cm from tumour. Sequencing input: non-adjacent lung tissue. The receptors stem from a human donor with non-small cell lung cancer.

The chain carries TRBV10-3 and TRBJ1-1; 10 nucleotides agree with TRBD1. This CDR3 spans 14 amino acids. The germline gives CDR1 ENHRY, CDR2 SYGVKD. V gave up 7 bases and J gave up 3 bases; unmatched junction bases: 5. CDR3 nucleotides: TGTGCCATCACCGACGACAGGGGGCACACTGAAGCTTTCTTT. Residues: CAITDDRGHTEAFF.

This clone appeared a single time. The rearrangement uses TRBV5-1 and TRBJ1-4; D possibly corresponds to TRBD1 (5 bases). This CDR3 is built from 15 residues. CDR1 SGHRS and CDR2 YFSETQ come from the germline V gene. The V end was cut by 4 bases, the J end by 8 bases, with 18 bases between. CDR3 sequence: CASSPGSGDGEKLFF. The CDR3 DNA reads TGCGCCAGCAGCCCCGGGAGTGGGGACGGCGAAAAACTGTTTTTT.

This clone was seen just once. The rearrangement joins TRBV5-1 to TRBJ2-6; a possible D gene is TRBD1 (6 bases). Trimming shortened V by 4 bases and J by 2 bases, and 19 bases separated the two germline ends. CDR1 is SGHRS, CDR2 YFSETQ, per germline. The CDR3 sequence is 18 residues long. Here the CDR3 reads CASSHGPTQGTGANVLTF. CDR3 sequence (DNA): TGCGCCAGCAGCCACGGTCCAACACAGGGTACTGGGGCCAACGTCCTGACTTTC.

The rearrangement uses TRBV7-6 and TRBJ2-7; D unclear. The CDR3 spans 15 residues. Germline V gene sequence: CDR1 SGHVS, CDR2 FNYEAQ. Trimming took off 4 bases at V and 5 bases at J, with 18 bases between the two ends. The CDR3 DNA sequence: TGTGCCAGCAGCTGGCGAGACTCTTTCCTCGACGAGCAGTACTTC. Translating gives CASSWRDSFLDEQYF.

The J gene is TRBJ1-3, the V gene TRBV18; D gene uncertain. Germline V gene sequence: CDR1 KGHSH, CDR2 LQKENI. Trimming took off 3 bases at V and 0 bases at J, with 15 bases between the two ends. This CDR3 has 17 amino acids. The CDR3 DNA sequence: TGTGCCAGCTCACCCAGTATTGCCGGGTCCTCTGGAAACACCATATATTTT. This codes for CASSPSIAGSSGNTIYF.

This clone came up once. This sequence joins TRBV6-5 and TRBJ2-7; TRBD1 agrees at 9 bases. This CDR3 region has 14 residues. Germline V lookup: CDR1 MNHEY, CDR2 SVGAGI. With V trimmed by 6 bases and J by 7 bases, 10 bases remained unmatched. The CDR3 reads CASSRGQGRGEQYF. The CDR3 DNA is TGTGCCAGCAGCCGGGGACAGGGCCGAGGAGAGCAGTACTTC.

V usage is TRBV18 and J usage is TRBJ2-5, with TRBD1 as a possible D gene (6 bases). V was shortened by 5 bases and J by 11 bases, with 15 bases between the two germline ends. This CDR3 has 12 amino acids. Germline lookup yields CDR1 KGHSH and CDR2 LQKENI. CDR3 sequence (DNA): TGTGCCAGCTCAACCCCGGGACACCCGCAGTACTTC. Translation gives CASSTPGHPQYF.

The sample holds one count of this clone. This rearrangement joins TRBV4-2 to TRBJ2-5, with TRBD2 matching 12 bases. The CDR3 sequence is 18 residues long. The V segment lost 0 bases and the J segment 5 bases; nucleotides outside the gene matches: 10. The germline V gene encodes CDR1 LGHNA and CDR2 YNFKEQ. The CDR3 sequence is CASSQDPLAGGRAETQYF. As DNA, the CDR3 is TGTGCCAGCAGCCAAGATCCCCTAGCGGGGGGGCGGGCGGAGACCCAGTACTTC.

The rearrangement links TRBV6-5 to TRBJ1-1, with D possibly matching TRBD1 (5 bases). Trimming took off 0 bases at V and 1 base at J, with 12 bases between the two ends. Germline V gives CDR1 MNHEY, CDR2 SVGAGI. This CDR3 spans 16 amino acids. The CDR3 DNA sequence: TGTGCCAGCAGTTACTCTCTACAGGAGTCGAACACTGAAGCTTTCTTT. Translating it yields CASSYSLQESNTEAFF.

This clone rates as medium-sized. The CDR3: CASSLIGGGITDTQYF. The CDR3 DNA follows: TGTGCCAGCAGCTTAATTGGGGGGGGAATCACAGATACGCAGTATTTT. The chain joins TRBV7-2 to TRBJ2-3; 7 nucleotides agree with TRBD2. J was trimmed by 2 bases and V by 2 bases; bases with no gene match: 7. CDR3 length equals 16 residues. The germline V gene has CDR1 SGHTA and CDR2 FQGNSA.

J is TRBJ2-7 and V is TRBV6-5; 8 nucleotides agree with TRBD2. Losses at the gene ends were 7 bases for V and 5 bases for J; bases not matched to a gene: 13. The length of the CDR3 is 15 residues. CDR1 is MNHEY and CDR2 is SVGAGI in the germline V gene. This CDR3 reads CASNARGAGGHEQYF. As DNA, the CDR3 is TGTGCCAGCAATGCCCGTGGGGCGGGGGGCCACGAGCAGTACTTC.

CDR3 in DNA: TGTGCCAGCAGTCCTGACAGGGTCTCCTACGAGCAGTACTTC. This codes for CASSPDRVSYEQYF. The gene calls are TRBV7-8 and TRBJ2-7; 7 bases line up with TRBD1. This CDR3 comprises 14 residues. V was clipped by 6 bases and J by 0 bases; unmatched bases: 5. CDR1 SGHVS and CDR2 FQNEAQ come from the germline V gene. Full variable domain (outside the CDR3, taken from reference TRBV7-8 and TRBJ2-7): GAGVSQSPRYKVAKRGQDVALRCDPISGHVSLFWYQQALGQGPEFLTYFQNEAQLDKSGLPSDRFFAERPEGSVSTLKIQRTQQEDSAVYLCASSPDRVSYEQYFGPGTRLTVT.

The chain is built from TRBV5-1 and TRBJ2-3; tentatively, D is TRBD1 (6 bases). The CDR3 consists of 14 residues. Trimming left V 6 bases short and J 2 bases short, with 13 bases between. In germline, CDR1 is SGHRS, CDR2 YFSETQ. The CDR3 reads CASTLQGYTDTQYF. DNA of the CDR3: TGCGCCAGCACCCTACAGGGCTACACAGATACGCAGTATTTT.

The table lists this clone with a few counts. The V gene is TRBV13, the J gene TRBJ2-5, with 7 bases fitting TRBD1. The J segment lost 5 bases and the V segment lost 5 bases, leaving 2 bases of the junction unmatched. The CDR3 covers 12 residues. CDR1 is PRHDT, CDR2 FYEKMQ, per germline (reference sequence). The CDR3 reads CASSTDRETQYF. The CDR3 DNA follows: TGTGCCAGCAGCACGGACAGGGAGACCCAGTACTTC.

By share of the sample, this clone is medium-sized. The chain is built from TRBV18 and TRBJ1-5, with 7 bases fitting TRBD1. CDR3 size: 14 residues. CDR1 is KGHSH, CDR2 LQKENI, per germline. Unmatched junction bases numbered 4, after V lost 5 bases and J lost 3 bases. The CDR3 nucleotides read TGTGCCAGCTCAGGTACAGGGGTCAATCAGCCCCAGCATTTT. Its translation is CASSGTGVNQPQHF.